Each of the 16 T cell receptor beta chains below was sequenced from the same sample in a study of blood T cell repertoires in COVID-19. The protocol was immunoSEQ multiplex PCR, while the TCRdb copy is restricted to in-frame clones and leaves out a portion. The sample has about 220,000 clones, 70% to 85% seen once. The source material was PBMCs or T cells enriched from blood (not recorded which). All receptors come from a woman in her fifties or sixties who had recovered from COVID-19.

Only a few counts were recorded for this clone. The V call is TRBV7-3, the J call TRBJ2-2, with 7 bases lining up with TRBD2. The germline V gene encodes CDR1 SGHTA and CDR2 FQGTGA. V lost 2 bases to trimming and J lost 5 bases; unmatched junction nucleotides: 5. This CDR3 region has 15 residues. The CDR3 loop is CASSLGGGGTGELFF. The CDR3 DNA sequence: TGTGCCAGCAGCTTAGGCGGGGGAGGTACCGGGGAGCTGTTTTTT. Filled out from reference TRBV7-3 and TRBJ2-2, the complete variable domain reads GAGVSQTPSNKVTEKGKYVELRCDPISGHTALYWYRQSLGQGPEFLIYFQGTGAADDSGLPNDRFFAVRPEGSVSTLKIQRTERGDSAVYLCASSLGGGGTGELFFGEGSRLTVL.

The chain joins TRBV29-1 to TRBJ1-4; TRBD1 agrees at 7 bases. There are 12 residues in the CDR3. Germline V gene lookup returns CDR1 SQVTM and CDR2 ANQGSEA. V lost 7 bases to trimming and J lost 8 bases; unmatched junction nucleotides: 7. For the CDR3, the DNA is TGCAGCGCGAGTAGACAGGGAGAAAAACTGTTTTTT. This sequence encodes CSASRQGEKLFF.

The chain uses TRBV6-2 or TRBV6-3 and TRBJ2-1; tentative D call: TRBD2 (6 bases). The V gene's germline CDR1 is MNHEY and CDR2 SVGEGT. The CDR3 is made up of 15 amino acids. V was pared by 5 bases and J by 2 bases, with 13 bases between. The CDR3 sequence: CASSRPGVTYNEQFF. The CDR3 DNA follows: TGTGCCAGCAGTCGCCCGGGAGTTACCTACAATGAGCAGTTCTTC.

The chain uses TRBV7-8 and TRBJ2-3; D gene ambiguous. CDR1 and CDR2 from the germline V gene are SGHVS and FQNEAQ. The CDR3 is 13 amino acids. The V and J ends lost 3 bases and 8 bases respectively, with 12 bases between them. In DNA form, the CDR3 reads TGTGCCAGCAGCTTCGACTCGCCTATTACGCAGTATTTT. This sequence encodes CASSFDSPITQYF.

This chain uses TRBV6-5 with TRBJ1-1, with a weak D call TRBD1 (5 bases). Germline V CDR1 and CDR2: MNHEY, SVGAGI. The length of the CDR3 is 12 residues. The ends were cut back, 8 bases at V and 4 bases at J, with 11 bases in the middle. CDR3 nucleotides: TGTGCCAGCGGGGGACTCACCACTGAAGCTTTCTTT. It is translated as CASGGLTTEAFF.

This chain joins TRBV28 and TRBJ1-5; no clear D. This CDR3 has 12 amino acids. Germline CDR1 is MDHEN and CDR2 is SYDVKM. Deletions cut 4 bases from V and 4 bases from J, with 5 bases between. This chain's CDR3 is CASSSLNQPQHF. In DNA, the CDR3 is TGTGCCAGCAGTTCATTGAATCAGCCCCAGCATTTT.

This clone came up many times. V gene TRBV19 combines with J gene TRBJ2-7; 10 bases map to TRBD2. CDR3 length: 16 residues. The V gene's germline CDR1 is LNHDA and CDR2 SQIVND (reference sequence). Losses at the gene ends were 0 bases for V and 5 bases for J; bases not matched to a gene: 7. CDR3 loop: CASSIEKLAGANEQYF. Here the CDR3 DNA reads TGTGCCAGTAGTATAGAGAAGCTAGCGGGAGCTAACGAGCAGTACTTC.

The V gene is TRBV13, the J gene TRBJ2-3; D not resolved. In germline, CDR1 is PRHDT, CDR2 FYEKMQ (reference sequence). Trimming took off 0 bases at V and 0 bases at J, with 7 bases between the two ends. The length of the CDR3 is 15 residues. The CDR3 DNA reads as TGTGCCAGCAGCTTAGGCCAGTCGAGCACAGATACGCAGTATTTT. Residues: CASSLGQSSTDTQYF. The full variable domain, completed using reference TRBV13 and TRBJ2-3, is AAGVIQSPRHLIKEKRETATLKCYPIPRHDTVYWYQQGPGQDPQFLISFYEKMQSDKGSIPDRFSAQQFSDYHSELNMSSLELGDSALYFCASSLGQSSTDTQYFGPGTRLTVL.

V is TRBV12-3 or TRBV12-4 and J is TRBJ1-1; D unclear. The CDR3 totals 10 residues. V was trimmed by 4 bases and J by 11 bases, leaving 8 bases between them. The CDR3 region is CASSSFRAFF. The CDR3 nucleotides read TGTGCCAGCAGTTCCTTCAGGGCTTTCTTT.

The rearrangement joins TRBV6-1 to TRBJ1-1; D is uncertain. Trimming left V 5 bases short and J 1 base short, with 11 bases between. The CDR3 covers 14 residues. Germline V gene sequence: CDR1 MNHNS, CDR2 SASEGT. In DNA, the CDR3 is TGTGCCAGCAGTAAACTTCTCCAGAACACTGAAGCTTTCTTT. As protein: CASSKLLQNTEAFF.

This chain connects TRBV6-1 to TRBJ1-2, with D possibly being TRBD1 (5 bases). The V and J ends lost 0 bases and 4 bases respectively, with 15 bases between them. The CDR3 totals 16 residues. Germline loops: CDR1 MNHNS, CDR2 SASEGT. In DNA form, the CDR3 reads TGTGCCAGCAGTGAAGCGCTCGGGGGAGCGGGCTATGGCTACACCTTC. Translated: CASSEALGGAGYGYTF.

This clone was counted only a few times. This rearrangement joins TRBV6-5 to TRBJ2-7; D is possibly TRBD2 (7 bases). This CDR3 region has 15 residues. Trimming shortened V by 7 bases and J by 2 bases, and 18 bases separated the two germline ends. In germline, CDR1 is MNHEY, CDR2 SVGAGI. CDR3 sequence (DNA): TGTGCCAGCACCGAGGGAGGGGGAATACCCTACGAGCAGTACTTC. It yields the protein CASTEGGGIPYEQYF.

In nucleotides, the CDR3 is TGTGCCAGCAGCGCGGAACCGATCCGCACAGATACGCAGTATTTT. Translated: CASSAEPIRTDTQYF. The rearrangement joins TRBV5-4 to TRBJ2-3; D gene ambiguous. Trimming pared 4 bases from V and 1 base from J, leaving 13 bases between. CDR1 is SGHNT, CDR2 YYREEE, per germline (reference sequence). This CDR3 has 15 residues.

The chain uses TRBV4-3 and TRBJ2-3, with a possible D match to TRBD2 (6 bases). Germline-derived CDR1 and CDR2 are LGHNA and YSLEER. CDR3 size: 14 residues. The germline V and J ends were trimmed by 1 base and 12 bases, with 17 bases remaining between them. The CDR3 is CASSQALRGRIQYF. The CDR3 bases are TGCGCCAGCAGCCAAGCGTTGCGGGGACGGATCCAGTATTTT.

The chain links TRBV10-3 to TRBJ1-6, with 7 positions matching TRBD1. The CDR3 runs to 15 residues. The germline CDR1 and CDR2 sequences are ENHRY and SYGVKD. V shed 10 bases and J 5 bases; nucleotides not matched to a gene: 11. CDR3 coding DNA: TGTGCCACCCTTGGACAGGCCCCAAATAATTCACCCCTCCACTTT. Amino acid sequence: CATLGQAPNNSPLHF.

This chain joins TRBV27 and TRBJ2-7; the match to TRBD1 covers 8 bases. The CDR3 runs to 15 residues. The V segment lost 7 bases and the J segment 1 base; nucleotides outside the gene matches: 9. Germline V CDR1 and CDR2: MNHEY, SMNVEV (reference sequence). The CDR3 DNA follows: TGTGCCAGCACTCCTACCGACAGGGGATCCTACGAGCAGTACTTC. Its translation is CASTPTDRGSYEQYF.